The entry below gives a single T cell receptor (beta chain) sequence along with its context. Its antigen remains unidentified. This record comes from a study of TIL therapy for anti-PD-1-resistant metastatic lung cancer. At the level of the study: Most patients had lung adenocarcinoma; a handful of tumors were EGFR-mutant, two ALK-rearranged; half smoked currently or formerly.

Germline loops: CDR1 GTSNPN, CDR2 SVGIG (reference sequence). V lost 1 base and J lost 4, with 8 bases in between. This CDR3 is built from 13 residues. General observations from the study: After infusion, TIL clonotypes partly replaced peripheral T cells and declined over months.

Time point described: pre-treatment sample, taken before nivolumab and TIL therapy. This was the immunoSEQ v3 assay. Repertoires were generated with immunoSEQ multiplex PCR, while TCRdb's copy carries only in-frame clones and drops some. The data show roughly 58,000 clones, with approximately 75% seen just once and roughly 3% held by the top ten. The sample here was blood, taken at baseline. This TCR derives from a person aged 25 to 85 with non-small cell lung cancer. The chain is built from TRBV30 and TRBJ1-5; no reliable D call. This CDR3 reads CAWSGKGNQPQHF. In nucleotides, the CDR3 is TGTGCCTGGAGTGGAAAAGGAAATCAGCCCCAGCATTTT.